This TCR beta chain was captured in a study of cytomegalovirus exposure and HLA in healthy donors. The wider study: The same platform was used for the 100 to 150 validation repertoires as for the approximately 610 first-cohort repertoires, as reported in a later analysis.

Generated by immunoSEQ multiplex PCR, the TCRdb table keeps only in-frame clones and is missing some. The table has 150,000 to 200,000 clones, almost 85% seen once. The study, taken as a whole, reports: The tendency of first-cohort TCR clusters to co-occur in the 120 or so validation repertoires was the finding of a later analysis.

Points on this clone: Antigen unknown.

These donors were members of the roughly 130-subject validation cohort, a group separate from the approximately 670-subject first cohort. The J segment lost 5 bases and the V segment lost 0 bases, leaving 8 bases of the junction unmatched. The CDR3 covers 16 residues. The germline V gene encodes CDR1 SGHKS and CDR2 YYEKEE (reference sequence). The chain uses TRBV5-5 and TRBJ2-7; 10 bases are a match to TRBD2. The sample consisted of PBMCs. The clonotype originates from a man aged 30 to 39 in good health and CMV-seropositive. DNA of the CDR3: TGTGCCAGCAGCTTGGACGAGCTAGCGGGAGTGGACGAGCAGTACTTC. Protein sequence: CASSLDELAGVDEQYF. The variable domain in full, with the rest retrieved from reference TRBV5-5 and TRBJ2-7, is DAGVTQSPTHLIKTRGQQVTLRCSPISGHKSVSWYQQVLGQGPQFIFQYYEKEERGRGNFPDRFSARQFPNYSSELNVNALLLGDSALYLCASSLDELAGVDEQYFGPGTRLTVT.